The clone carrying this T cell receptor (beta chain) was seen only a few times. The antigen is not known. This sample is part of a study of human T cells and chemical hapten exposure. Across the study: It was small differences in pooled library volume that mainly caused per-sample TCR yields to vary. Study-wide findings and caveats: As patch test score rose, PT1 expanded TCR counts tended to rise as well.

TCRdb redid the calling of the RACE reads with MiXCR, one entry per CDR3 protein. Among under 130,000 distinct CDR3 sequences listed, approximately 9.9% were seen once. V shed 0 bases and J 7 bases; nucleotides not matched to a gene: 11. Germline CDR1 is SGHRS and CDR2 is YFSETQ. This CDR3 region has 17 residues. Documented time point: patch test 1, 2 weeks after DPC sensitization. Regarding treatment: therapeutic diphenylcyclopropenone sensitization with weekly scalp DPC. This TCR derives from a woman between 40 and 55 years old with alopecia areata. Some clones in this sample may be carry-over from other donors' samples. The material was whole blood, obtained in connection with sensitization to the hapten diphenylcyclopropenone (DPC). The rearrangement links TRBV5-1 to TRBJ2-7; 12 positions agree with TRBD2. The CDR3: CASSLARRGGTSGEQYF. The CDR3 coding sequence is TGCGCCAGCAGCTTGGCGCGTCGAGGGGGGACTAGCGGGGAGCAGTACTTC.